The 10 T cell receptor beta chains reported below all come from one sample, sequenced in a study of T cell clonotyping in hematopoietic cell transplantation (dated by TCRdb to the early 2020s). Libraries came from the immunoSEQ multiplex PCR assay. TCRdb mirrors the immuneACCESS table, restricted to in-frame sequences. Some clones are absent from its copies; in checked studies, under half trace to an unresolved V gene, and the reason for the others is unknown. The sample records tens of thousands of clones, 85% to 95% of which are singletons. About 0.8% of the sample is held by the ten biggest clonotypes. The specimen was peripheral blood mononuclear cells. All receptors come from a woman aged 45 to 65 in good health. Some clones in this sample may be carry-over from other donors' samples.

The chain joins TRBV5-1 to TRBJ1-3, with D unresolved. Trimming left V 0 bases short and J 4 bases short, with 8 bases between. The V gene's germline CDR1 is SGHRS and CDR2 YFSETQ. CDR3 size: 14 residues. The CDR3 nucleotides read TGCGCCAGCAGCTTGGGTCTGAGGGGAAACACCATATATTTT. Translating it yields CASSLGLRGNTIYF.

This clone appeared a few times. V and J are TRBV28 and TRBJ2-1; TRBD2 might be the D (5 bases). This CDR3 is built from 12 residues. Per the germline V gene, CDR1 is MDHEN and CDR2 is SYDVKM. Trimming pared 5 bases from V and 10 bases from J, leaving 12 bases between. The CDR3 DNA follows: TGTGCCAGCAGTCATTGGGCTAGCGAGCAGTTCTTC. Protein: CASSHWASEQFF.

This clone was recorded once. The CDR3 loop reads CASSQGVGTQSTDTQYF. The CDR3 DNA reads TGCGCCAGCAGCCAAGGGGTAGGGACCCAGAGCACAGATACGCAGTATTTT. V usage is TRBV4-1 and J usage is TRBJ2-3; D is perhaps TRBD1 or TRBD2 (5 bases each). V dropped 1 base and J dropped 0 bases, with 14 bases sitting between them. Germline assignment: CDR1 MGHRA and CDR2 YSYEKL. The CDR3 loop spans 17 amino acids.

The chain employs TRBV7-8 and TRBJ2-7, with a weak D call TRBD1 (5 bases). The V and J ends lost 8 bases and 5 bases respectively, with 22 bases between them. CDR1 is SGHVS, CDR2 FQNEAQ, per germline. The CDR3 is 15 amino acids. The DNA for the CDR3 is TGTGCCAGCCGCCCGCCGAGTACAGGCCCGGACGAGCAGTACTTC. Protein: CASRPPSTGPDEQYF. Looking up the rest from reference TRBV7-8 and TRBJ2-7 gives the full variable domain: GAGVSQSPRYKVAKRGQDVALRCDPISGHVSLFWYQQALGQGPEFLTYFQNEAQLDKSGLPSDRFFAERPEGSVSTLKIQRTQQEDSAVYLCASRPPSTGPDEQYFGPGTRLTVT.

The V and J genes are TRBV28 and TRBJ2-7; perhaps TRBD2 as D (5 bases). The CDR3 is 15 amino acids. Germline V gives CDR1 MDHEN, CDR2 SYDVKM. Trimming left V 6 bases short and J 2 bases short, with 17 bases between. CDR3 loop: CASSSPRGNTYEQYF. The CDR3 bases are TGTGCCAGCAGCTCCCCACGGGGTAACACCTACGAGCAGTACTTC.

The chain combines TRBV19 with TRBJ2-3; the D gene could be TRBD1 or TRBD2 (6 bases each). The CDR3 is 14 amino acids. The V and J ends lost 3 bases and 2 bases respectively, with 9 bases between them. Germline V gene data show CDR1 as LNHDA and CDR2 as SQIVND (reference sequence). CDR3 in amino acids: CASSMGGSTDTQYF. The CDR3 region has the DNA TGTGCCAGTAGTATGGGGGGCTCCACAGATACGCAGTATTTT.

This chain connects TRBV7-2 to TRBJ1-1; D not resolved. Trimming cost V 5 bases and J 0 bases, with 10 bases left between them. CDR1 is SGHTA, CDR2 FQGNSA, per germline. CDR3 length: 14 residues. CDR3: CASSQAGVNTEAFF. The CDR3 region has the DNA TGTGCCAGCAGCCAGGCTGGGGTGAACACTGAAGCTTTCTTT.

The V gene is TRBV30, the J gene TRBJ2-5, with D possibly matching TRBD2 (6 bases). Germline V gene lookup returns CDR1 GTSNPN and CDR2 SVGIG (reference sequence). Trimming removed 4 bases at V and 5 bases at J, with 17 bases between. CDR3 length equals 14 residues. Here the CDR3 DNA reads TGTGCCTGGACCCCCGGGTTTGGGGGGGAGACCCAGTACTTC. It yields the protein CAWTPGFGGETQYF.

This chain connects TRBV29-1 to TRBJ2-1; D perhaps matches TRBD1 (5 bases). CDR3 length: 12 residues. Germline V gene lookup returns CDR1 SQVTM and CDR2 ANQGSEA. Trimming shortened V by 2 bases and J by 6 bases, and 8 bases separated the two germline ends. The CDR3 spells CSVERGINEQFF. Here the CDR3 DNA reads TGCAGCGTTGAAAGGGGTATCAATGAGCAGTTCTTC.

The chain employs TRBV6-7 and TRBJ2-7, with a weak D call TRBD2 (6 bases). TRBV6-7 is marked as an open reading frame, function uncertain. The CDR3 has 14 amino acids. Trimming removed 7 bases from V and 4 bases from J, with 17 bases in between. This chain's CDR3 is CASIPGTGGYEQYF. The CDR3 region has the DNA TGTGCCAGCATCCCCGGGACTGGAGGTTACGAGCAGTACTTC.